A single sample is the source of the 16 T cell receptor beta chains below, sequenced in a study of spatial heterogeneity in lung cancer. Overall study findings and caveats: Counts that tracked tumor mutation counts were those of expanded intratumoral alpha and beta TCRs.

Time point specified: sample taken at primary tumor resection. Antigens for these TCRs are unknown. One entry per CDR3 protein, called by TCRdb with MiXCR from the 5' RACE reads. The data contain some 100,000 distinct CDR3 sequences, nearly 4.5% of them singletons. Specimen: lung tumor tissue, collected at surgery. The receptors come from a male donor with early-stage non-small cell lung cancer.

Worth noting for this clonotype: The conserved closing phenylalanine or tryptophan is absent in this CDR3, likely reflecting a read error. This chain connects TRBV20-1 to TRBJ2-1, with 8 bases that match TRBD1. The J segment lost 4 bases and the V segment lost 8 bases, leaving 7 bases of the junction unmatched. This CDR3 is built from 13 residues. Germline lookup yields CDR1 DFQATT and CDR2 SNEGSKA (reference sequence). The CDR3 reads CSTTGTGYNEQFS. CDR3 coding DNA: TGCAGTACTACCGGGACAGGTTACAATGAGCAGTTCTCC.

This clonotype was detected a few times. This sequence joins TRBV3-1 and TRBJ1-2; D uncertain. The V gene lost 3 bases and the J gene lost 4 bases, with 9 bases spanning the gap. Germline CDR1 and CDR2: LGHDT and YNNKEL (reference sequence). The CDR3 runs to 13 residues. The CDR3 is CASSQGSSYGYTF. In DNA form, the CDR3 reads TGTGCCAGCAGCCAGGGGTCTTCCTATGGCTACACCTTC.

This clonotype was observed many times. The J gene is TRBJ1-1, the V gene TRBV20-1, with D maybe TRBD1 (5 bases). The CDR3 covers 12 residues. V was trimmed by 6 bases and J by 1 base, leaving 9 bases between them. CDR1 and CDR2 (germline): DFQATT, SNEGSKA (reference sequence). The CDR3 protein is CSARDPNTEAFF. The CDR3 coding sequence is TGCAGTGCCAGGGACCCGAACACTGAAGCTTTCTTT.

This clonotype was detected ten times or more. The chain employs TRBV20-1 and TRBJ2-1; 14 nucleotides match TRBD2. CDR3 size: 14 residues. Germline V gene lookup returns CDR1 DFQATT and CDR2 SNEGSKA (reference sequence). J gave up 7 bases and V 6 bases, and 5 bases lay outside the gene matches. The CDR3 nucleotides read TGCAGTGCATGGACTAGCGGGAGGAATAATGAGCAGTTCTTC. Translating gives CSAWTSGRNNEQFF.

This clonotype was counted a few times. A much bigger clone sits one base away, suggesting this may be a read error. The V call is TRBV10-3, the J call TRBJ1-1; D call uncertain. V was shortened by 8 bases and J by 3 bases, with 16 bases between the two germline ends. The CDR3 runs to 14 residues. Germline lookup yields CDR1 ENHRY and CDR2 SYGVKD. The chain's CDR3 is CAIGRIQRDTEAFF. In DNA, the CDR3 is TGTGCCATCGGGAGGATACAGAGAGACACTGAAGCTTTCTTT.

This clonotype has at least ten counts. The rearrangement links TRBV6-1 to TRBJ1-5; D is undetermined. Trimming took 6 bases from V and 0 from J, leaving 12 bases between them. The CDR3 is made up of 15 amino acids. Germline CDR1 MNHNS, CDR2 SASEGT. The CDR3 DNA reads TGTGCCAGCAGATCGACAAGAAATAGCAATCAGCCCCAGCATTTT. Its translation: CASRSTRNSNQPQHF.

This chain links TRBV11-2 with TRBJ2-5; no clear D. The ends were cut back, 5 bases at V and 5 bases at J, with 12 bases in the middle. The CDR3 has 13 amino acids. Germline lookup yields CDR1 SGHAT and CDR2 FQNNGV. CDR3 region: CASSQTFMETQYF. DNA for the CDR3: TGTGCCAGCAGCCAGACATTTATGGAGACCCAGTACTTC.

J is TRBJ2-5 and V is TRBV7-9; 8 bases match TRBD1. The CDR3 totals 12 residues. The germline V gene has CDR1 SEHNR and CDR2 FQNEAQ (reference sequence). Losses at the gene ends were 8 bases for V and 4 bases for J; bases not matched to a gene: 3. The CDR3 here is CASQTGGETQYF. The CDR3 DNA reads TGTGCCAGCCAAACAGGGGGAGAGACCCAGTACTTC.

This clonotype was picked up many times. The chain recombines TRBV5-1 with TRBJ1-2; D possibly corresponds to TRBD1 (5 bases). V lost 0 bases and J lost 0, with 12 bases in between. CDR1 is SGHRS and CDR2 is YFSETQ in the germline V gene. This CDR3 region has 16 residues. CDR3: CASSLVWGRTNYGYTF. CDR3 sequence (DNA): TGCGCCAGCAGCTTGGTATGGGGCAGGACTAACTATGGCTACACCTTC. Full variable domain (remainder filled in from reference TRBV5-1 and TRBJ1-2): KAGVTQTPRYLIKTRGQQVTLSCSPISGHRSVSWYQQTPGQGLQFLFEYFSETQRNKGNFPGRFSGRQFSNSRSEMNVSTLELGDSALYLCASSLVWGRTNYGYTFGSGTRLTVV.

The CDR3 protein is CASSLGGGGRAQETQYF. DNA of the CDR3: TGTGCCAGCAGCTTAGGGGGAGGCGGGAGGGCCCAAGAGACCCAGTACTTC. The rearrangement joins TRBV7-2 to TRBJ2-5, with 9 nucleotides matching TRBD2. CDR1 is SGHTA and CDR2 is FQGNSA in the germline V gene. With 1 base clipped from V and 1 base from J, the junction kept 7 bases outside the gene matches. This CDR3 has 17 amino acids. Together with reference TRBV7-2 and TRBJ2-5, the CDR3 gives the full variable domain: GAGVSQSPSNKVTEKGKDVELRCDPISGHTALYWYRQSLGQGLEFLIYFQGNSAPDKSGLPSDRFSAERTGGSVSTLTIQRTQQEDSAVYLCASSLGGGGRAQETQYFGPGTRLLVL.

This clonotype appeared a few times. This chain's CDR3 is CASSDRGRFNEQFF. For the CDR3, the DNA is TGTGCCAGCAGTGACAGGGGGCGTTTTAATGAGCAGTTCTTC. The gene calls are TRBV25-1 and TRBJ2-1; 8 bases are a match to TRBD1. The CDR3 spans 14 residues. J was trimmed by 7 bases and V by 3 bases; bases with no gene match: 5. Germline values: CDR1 MGHDK, CDR2 SYGVNS.

In this sample, this clonotype turned up many times. The chain is built from TRBV4-2 and TRBJ2-7, with D possibly matching TRBD2 (7 bases). The CDR3 runs 16 residues. Germline V lookup: CDR1 LGHNA, CDR2 YNFKEQ. Trimming took off 0 bases at V and 3 bases at J, with 15 bases between the two ends. In nucleotides, the CDR3 is TGTGCCAGCAGCCAAGAAAATGGGGGGGCAAACTACGAGCAGTACTTC. Translation gives CASSQENGGANYEQYF.

In its sample, this clonotype was seen many times. The chain links TRBV28 to TRBJ2-3; D possibly corresponds to TRBD2 (5 bases). The CDR3 covers 15 residues. Germline lookup yields CDR1 MDHEN and CDR2 SYDVKM. Trimming removed 3 bases at V and 2 bases at J, with 12 bases between. CDR3 DNA sequence: TGTGCCAGCAGTTTGGGTGGGAGTCCCACAGATACGCAGTATTTT. This sequence encodes CASSLGGSPTDTQYF.

At least ten counts were recorded for this clonotype. V usage is TRBV6-2 or TRBV6-3 and J usage is TRBJ2-3; 16 bases line up with TRBD2. V lost 2 bases, J lost 4 bases, and 3 bases stayed unmatched. Germline V lookup: CDR1 MNHEY, CDR2 SVGEGT. The CDR3 has 17 amino acids. The chain's CDR3 is CASSYGTSGRAPDTQYF. The CDR3 DNA reads as TGTGCCAGCAGTTACGGGACTAGCGGGAGGGCCCCAGATACGCAGTATTTT.

The rearrangement uses TRBV5-1 and TRBJ1-1; D unclear. Germline CDR1 and CDR2: SGHRS and YFSETQ. Trimming removed 0 bases from V and 0 bases from J, with 12 bases in between. This CDR3 contains 16 residues. The CDR3 loop is CASSLELGRLNTEAFF. Written as DNA, the CDR3 is TGCGCCAGCAGCTTGGAGTTGGGCAGATTGAACACTGAAGCTTTCTTT.

The rearrangement joins TRBV7-2 to TRBJ2-2; D perhaps matches TRBD2 (5 bases). CDR1 is SGHTA, CDR2 FQGNSA, per germline. This CDR3 has 15 amino acids. V was pared by 1 base and J by 2 bases, with 8 bases between. In nucleotides, the CDR3 is TGTGCCAGCAGCTTAGTCGGACTTAACACCGGGGAGCTGTTTTTT. It encodes CASSLVGLNTGELFF. Supplemented by reference TRBV7-2 and TRBJ2-2, the full variable domain reads GAGVSQSPSNKVTEKGKDVELRCDPISGHTALYWYRQSLGQGLEFLIYFQGNSAPDKSGLPSDRFSAERTGGSVSTLTIQRTQQEDSAVYLCASSLVGLNTGELFFGEGSRLTVL.